Reported below is one T cell receptor beta chain. Original processing methods: The assay estimated nucleated cells by amplifying reference gene primers. Sequencing was performed with immunoSEQ multiplex PCR; in TCRdb, only in-frame clones are kept and a portion is missing. V, J and clone size are taken as reported in that table, and D and trimming were inferred from the DNA itself. The sample holds 120,000 to 150,000 clones, around 87% seen once. This specimen belongs to a study of blood T cell repertoires in COVID-19. Study at large: Sites in the United States, Italy and Spain provided acute and convalescent COVID-19 samples. Sources were T cells, B-cell-depleted T cells, or PBMCs; the material itself was cDNA or gDNA.

CDR1 is MNHEY and CDR2 is SVGAGI in the germline V gene. Deletions cut 6 bases from V and 1 base from J, with 13 bases between. This CDR3 has 15 amino acids. This chain joins TRBV6-5 and TRBJ1-5; the D gene is possibly TRBD1 (5 bases). Sequenced: peripheral blood. The clonotype was recovered from a man older than 75 with acute or convalescent COVID-19. The CDR3 region is CASRQAPRSNQPQHF. CDR3 bases: TGTGCCAGCAGACAGGCCCCAAGGAGCAATCAGCCCCAGCATTTT.